Shown below are 31 T cell receptor beta chains from a single sample sequenced in a study of T cells after yellow fever vaccination. TCRdb redid the calling of the 5' RACE reads with MiXCR, one entry per CDR3 protein. The profile shows about 310,000 distinct CDR3 sequences, around 3.6% of them singletons. The sample consisted of PBMCs, taken on the day of the yellow fever booster vaccination. These TCRs come from a man younger than 35 who received the YFV17D yellow fever vaccine.

This clonotype appeared many times. The chain joins TRBV11-2 to TRBJ1-1; D remains ambiguous. CDR3 length equals 16 residues. The germline V gene encodes CDR1 SGHAT and CDR2 FQNNGV. Trimming took 5 bases from V and 5 from J, leaving 21 bases between them. The CDR3 is CASSRPEGIGWTEAFF. DNA for the CDR3: TGTGCCAGCAGCCGCCCCGAGGGCATTGGTTGGACTGAAGCTTTCTTT.

Many counts were recorded for this clonotype. The chain couples TRBV7-2 to TRBJ1-5; 8 bases fit TRBD1. Germline V gene lookup returns CDR1 SGHTA and CDR2 FQGNSA. The CDR3 loop spans 13 amino acids. The ends lost 3 bases at V and 6 bases at J; junction bases unmatched: 1. In DNA form, the CDR3 reads TGTGCCAGCAGCTTCAGGGGGCCTCAGCCCCAGCATTTT. Residues: CASSFRGPQPQHF.

This clonotype has a count of ten or more. V gene TRBV12-3 or TRBV12-4 combines with J gene TRBJ1-4; D may be TRBD1 (5 bases). The CDR3 contains 15 residues. The germline V and J ends were trimmed by 5 bases and 6 bases, with 16 bases remaining between them. The CDR3 here is CASSLRGFGDEKLFF. For the CDR3, the DNA is TGTGCCAGCAGTCTCCGGGGCTTCGGGGATGAAAAACTGTTTTTT.

This clonotype was counted a few times. V gene TRBV5-5 combines with J gene TRBJ2-1, with TRBD2 identical over 13 bases. The CDR3 totals 16 residues. The V segment lost 4 bases and the J segment 8 bases; nucleotides outside the gene matches: 9. Germline V CDR1 and CDR2: SGHKS, YYEKEE (reference sequence). The CDR3, as DNA: TGTGCCAGCAGCAAAACTAGCGGGGGGGCCGGCGATGAGCAGTTCTTC. This sequence encodes CASSKTSGGAGDEQFF. Filled out from reference TRBV5-5 and TRBJ2-1, the complete variable domain reads DAGVTQSPTHLIKTRGQQVTLRCSPISGHKSVSWYQQVLGQGPQFIFQYYEKEERGRGNFPDRFSARQFPNYSSELNVNALLLGDSALYLCASSKTSGGAGDEQFFGPGTRLTVL.

This clonotype was seen many times. In nucleotides, the CDR3 is TGTGCCAGCAGTTCCCCCCCGGACAGGTACACTGAAGCTTTCTTT. Encoded protein: CASSSPPDRYTEAFF. The chain uses TRBV28 and TRBJ1-1; 7 positions match TRBD1. Germline V lookup: CDR1 MDHEN, CDR2 SYDVKM. This CDR3 comprises 15 residues. Trimming at V came to 4 bases and at J to 3 bases, leaving 8 bases not matched to a gene. Using reference TRBV28 and TRBJ1-1 for the parts outside the CDR3, the full variable domain is DVKVTQSSRYLVKRTGEKVFLECVQDMDHENMFWYRQDPGLGLRLIYFSYDVKMKEKGDIPEGYSVSREKKERFSLILESASTNQTSMYLCASSSPPDRYTEAFFGQGTRLTVV.

This clonotype was detected many times. The V gene is TRBV18, the J gene TRBJ2-5; D possibly corresponds to TRBD1 (5 bases). The CDR3 extends over 16 amino acids. V lost 0 bases and J 5 bases, leaving 16 bases between the germline ends. CDR1 is KGHSH, CDR2 LQKENI, per germline. DNA of the CDR3: TGTGCCAGCTCACCACCGCACAGGACACAACGGGAGACCCAGTACTTC. It encodes CASSPPHRTQRETQYF. The full variable domain, its missing parts supplied by reference TRBV18 and TRBJ2-5, is NAGVMQNPRHLVRRRGQEARLRCSPMKGHSHVYWYRQLPEEGLKFMVYLQKENIIDESGMPKERFSAEFPKEGPSILRIQQVVRGDSAAYFCASSPPHRTQRETQYFGPGTRLLVL.

The V call is TRBV7-2, the J call TRBJ2-5, with 7 bases matching TRBD1. The CDR3 runs 17 residues. From germline, CDR1 is SGHTA and CDR2 FQGNSA. Trimming removed 2 bases from V and 2 bases from J; junction bases left unmatched: 11. CDR3 nucleotide sequence: TGTGCCAGCAGCTTATTCCCCCTGCAGGGGGATCAAGAGACCCAGTACTTC. It codes for CASSLFPLQGDQETQYF. The full variable domain, in which reference TRBV7-2 and TRBJ2-5 provide the parts outside the CDR3, is GAGVSQSPSNKVTEKGKDVELRCDPISGHTALYWYRQSLGQGLEFLIYFQGNSAPDKSGLPSDRFSAERTGGSVSTLTIQRTQQEDSAVYLCASSLFPLQGDQETQYFGPGTRLLVL.

This clonotype was detected many times. This chain connects TRBV27 to TRBJ2-5; D ambiguous. Germline CDR1 reads MNHEY; CDR2 reads SMNVEV (reference sequence). V was cut by 4 bases and J by 5 bases, with 14 bases left in between. The CDR3 consists of 14 residues. The DNA of the CDR3 is TGTGCCAGCAGTTCTTTCCGCTCCCAGGAGACCCAGTACTTC. Residues: CASSSFRSQETQYF.

V usage is TRBV11-3 and J usage is TRBJ2-1; possibly TRBD1 for D (5 bases). Trimming pared 9 bases from V and 2 bases from J, leaving 8 bases between. The germline V gene has CDR1 SGHNT and CDR2 YENEEA. This CDR3 has 12 residues. Here the CDR3 reads CASTTAYNEQFF. The CDR3 DNA reads TGTGCCAGTACGACAGCCTACAATGAGCAGTTCTTC.

The chain couples TRBV20-1 to TRBJ1-1, with D unresolved. This CDR3 contains 13 residues. Germline lookup yields CDR1 DFQATT and CDR2 SNEGSKA (reference sequence). Trimming removed 3 bases at V and 4 bases at J, with 12 bases between. CDR3 bases: TGCAGTGCTAGTCCCCCCCGGGGCACTGAAGCTTTCTTT. It yields the protein CSASPPRGTEAFF.

The chain is built from TRBV5-1 and TRBJ2-3; 9 bases map to TRBD1. V gave up 0 bases and J gave up 5 bases; unmatched junction bases: 7. CDR1 and CDR2 from the germline V gene are SGHRS and YFSETQ. This CDR3 comprises 16 residues. CDR3 DNA sequence: TGCGCCAGCAGCTTGGGGGGACAGGGCAGAGTAGATACGCAGTATTTT. Translated: CASSLGGQGRVDTQYF.

This clonotype was counted a few times. This rearrangement joins TRBV6-2 or TRBV6-3 to TRBJ2-3, with D tentatively TRBD1 (6 bases). This CDR3 comprises 15 residues. Germline V CDR1 and CDR2: MNHEY, SVGEGT. With 7 bases removed from V and 0 bases from J, the gap between germline ends came to 14 bases. The CDR3 region is CASTLQGTSTDTQYF. In DNA, the CDR3 is TGTGCCAGCACTTTACAGGGAACTAGCACAGATACGCAGTATTTT.

The table lists this clonotype with a few counts. The chain recombines TRBV7-9 with TRBJ2-5; TRBD2 is a possible D gene (7 bases). The V end lost 7 bases, the J end lost 1 base, and 25 bases lay between the germline ends. Looked up from germline, CDR1 is SEHNR and CDR2 is FQNEAQ (reference sequence). CDR3 length equals 18 residues. This CDR3 is CASTHGAGALPSQETQYF. Here the CDR3 DNA reads TGTGCCAGCACCCACGGTGCGGGGGCCCTTCCGTCCCAAGAGACCCAGTACTTC.

This clonotype has ten or more counts. The gene calls are TRBV2 and TRBJ2-7; possibly TRBD1 for D (6 bases). The germline gives CDR1 SNHLY, CDR2 FYNNEI. Trimming left V 9 bases short and J 2 bases short, with 20 bases between. CDR3 length equals 15 residues. In DNA, the CDR3 is TGTGCCAGACAAAACCGATTGGACAGACCCTACGAGCAGTACGTC. Its protein product is CARQNRLDRPYEQYV.

This clonotype was recorded at least ten times. The J gene is TRBJ2-1, the V gene TRBV11-2; tentatively, D is TRBD2 (6 bases). CDR3 length: 16 amino acids. V shed 2 bases and J shed 5 bases, with 16 bases lying between them. The germline CDR1 and CDR2 sequences are SGHAT and FQNNGV. CDR3 in DNA: TGTGCCAGCAGCTTAAACCCCTGGCGGAGGGACAATGAGCAGTTCTTC. This codes for CASSLNPWRRDNEQFF.

This clonotype was seen many times. V gene TRBV5-1 combines with J gene TRBJ2-7; weak D call: TRBD1 (5 bases). This CDR3 is built from 16 residues. V was clipped by 0 bases and J by 0 bases, with 13 bases between them. CDR1 is SGHRS and CDR2 is YFSETQ in the germline V gene. CDR3 DNA sequence: TGCGCCAGCAGCTTGGAGGTCAGGGCAAGCTCCTACGAGCAGTACTTC. The encoded protein is CASSLEVRASSYEQYF.

This clonotype was detected a few times. This sequence joins TRBV2 and TRBJ2-7; D uncertain. This CDR3 has 11 amino acids. V lost 6 bases, J lost 2 bases, and 5 bases lay in between. Looked up from germline, CDR1 is SNHLY and CDR2 is FYNNEI. The CDR3 loop is CASSDAYEQYF. CDR3 nucleotide sequence: TGTGCCAGCAGCGACGCCTACGAGCAGTACTTC.

This clonotype has a count of ten or more. The chain recombines TRBV20-1 with TRBJ2-5; perhaps TRBD1 as D (5 bases). CDR1 and CDR2 from the germline V gene are DFQATT and SNEGSKA (reference sequence). Trimming stripped 8 bases from V and 2 bases from J, with 15 bases between. The CDR3 length is 13 residues. CDR3 in amino acids: CSSRGRGQETQYF. In nucleotides, the CDR3 is TGCAGTTCAAGGGGAAGGGGTCAAGAGACCCAGTACTTC.

Only a few counts were recorded for this clonotype. The chain is built from TRBV4-1 and TRBJ1-6; maybe TRBD1 (6 bases). From germline, CDR1 is MGHRA and CDR2 YSYEKL. V was cut by 3 bases and J by 0 bases, with 27 bases left in between. CDR3 size: 22 residues. CDR3 in amino acids: CASSHVVGARGLPYSYNSPLHF. CDR3 in DNA: TGCGCCAGCAGCCACGTTGTCGGGGCCAGGGGCCTACCCTACTCCTATAATTCACCCCTCCACTTT.

There are many counts of this clonotype. V usage is TRBV9 and J usage is TRBJ2-3, with 8 bases fitting TRBD2. CDR1 and CDR2 from the germline V gene are SGDLS and YYNGEE. V trimming: 4 bases; J trimming: 1 base; junction bases outside the gene matches: 5. CDR3 length equals 15 residues. The CDR3 loop is CASSRKRERTDTQYF. CDR3 coding DNA: TGTGCCAGCAGCCGGAAGCGGGAGCGCACAGATACGCAGTATTTT.

The rearrangement links TRBV30 to TRBJ1-2; D gene unclear. V was cut by 1 base and J by 4 bases, with 4 bases left in between. The CDR3 is 11 residues long. Germline V gene lookup returns CDR1 GTSNPN and CDR2 SVGIG (reference sequence). The CDR3 bases are TGTGCCTGGAGTGCTTCCTATGGCTACACCTTC. Residues: CAWSASYGYTF.

This clonotype was observed many times. The chain links TRBV29-1 to TRBJ2-7; D unclear. The CDR3 is 11 amino acids. Germline lookup yields CDR1 SQVTM and CDR2 ANQGSEA. Trimming stripped 7 bases from V and 3 bases from J, with 10 bases between. The CDR3 sequence is CSASTRYEQYV. The CDR3, as DNA: TGCAGCGCTTCGACCCGCTACGAGCAGTACGTC.

This clonotype was observed at least ten times. CDR3 amino acids: CASSDSTGRAEQFF. CDR3 bases: TGTGCCAGCAGTGACTCGACAGGGAGGGCTGAGCAGTTCTTC. This sequence joins TRBV6-4 and TRBJ2-1; D is possibly TRBD1 or TRBD2 (7 bases each). Germline loops: CDR1 MRHNA, CDR2 SNTAGT. V dropped 0 bases and J dropped 9 bases, with 12 bases sitting between them. CDR3 length equals 14 residues.

This clonotype has a handful of counts. The V and J genes are TRBV2 and TRBJ2-5; D ambiguous. This CDR3 comprises 11 residues. V gave up 8 bases and J gave up 5 bases, with 9 bases separating them. Germline CDR1 and CDR2: SNHLY and FYNNEI. The CDR3 is CASGGFETQYF. CDR3 nucleotide sequence: TGTGCCAGCGGCGGATTCGAGACCCAGTACTTC.

This clonotype was recorded a few times. This sequence joins TRBV20-1 and TRBJ2-3, with 14 bases matching TRBD2. V lost 6 bases, J lost 0 bases, and 8 bases stayed unmatched. CDR3 length equals 17 residues. Germline V gene sequence: CDR1 DFQATT, CDR2 SNEGSKA (reference sequence). The CDR3 reads CSAPGLAGAVSTDTQYF. For the CDR3, the DNA is TGCAGTGCCCCGGGACTAGCGGGGGCCGTGAGCACAGATACGCAGTATTTT.

Ten or more counts support this clonotype. The rearrangement links TRBV4-2 to TRBJ2-3, with 8 bases identical to TRBD2. The CDR3 is 17 residues long. With V trimmed by 1 base and J by 1 base, 7 bases remained unmatched. Looked up from germline, CDR1 is LGHNA and CDR2 is YNFKEQ. This CDR3 reads CASSQGNSGVGTDTQYF. The CDR3 coding sequence is TGTGCCAGCAGCCAAGGCAATAGCGGGGTCGGCACAGATACGCAGTATTTT.

V gene TRBV4-1 combines with J gene TRBJ1-2; D unresolved. This CDR3 is built from 13 residues. V was clipped by 0 bases and J by 4 bases, with 6 bases between them. Germline lookup yields CDR1 MGHRA and CDR2 YSYEKL. The CDR3, as DNA: TGCGCCAGCAGCCAAGATTACCTCTATGGCTACACCTTC. It codes for CASSQDYLYGYTF.

This clonotype occurred many times. The chain uses TRBV28 and TRBJ1-4; possibly TRBD1 for D (5 bases). The CDR3 has 15 amino acids. Deletions cut 7 bases from V and 8 bases from J, with 20 bases between. Germline assignment: CDR1 MDHEN and CDR2 SYDVKM. The CDR3 region has the DNA TGTGCCAGCACCGGGGGGGAGGCCCGTAGCGAAAAACTGTTTTTT. Translated: CASTGGEARSEKLFF. The whole variable domain, filled in from reference TRBV28 and TRBJ1-4, reads DVKVTQSSRYLVKRTGEKVFLECVQDMDHENMFWYRQDPGLGLRLIYFSYDVKMKEKGDIPEGYSVSREKKERFSLILESASTNQTSMYLCASTGGEARSEKLFFGSGTQLSVL.

This clonotype was recorded many times. J is TRBJ2-7 and V is TRBV5-1; weak D call: TRBD1 (5 bases). Between the trimmed V and J ends, which lost 4 bases and 0 bases, there was a span of 17 bases. Germline CDR1 and CDR2: SGHRS and YFSETQ. The CDR3 is 16 residues long. CDR3 residues: CASSGPTAGSSYEQYF. In DNA, the CDR3 is TGCGCCAGCAGCGGACCGACAGCCGGAAGCTCCTACGAGCAGTACTTC. The variable domain in full, completed from reference TRBV5-1 and TRBJ2-7, reads KAGVTQTPRYLIKTRGQQVTLSCSPISGHRSVSWYQQTPGQGLQFLFEYFSETQRNKGNFPGRFSGRQFSNSRSEMNVSTLELGDSALYLCASSGPTAGSSYEQYFGPGTRLTVT.

This clonotype was counted at least ten times. The chain recombines TRBV4-2 with TRBJ2-2; D is undetermined. V lost 6 bases and J lost 9, with 17 bases in between. Germline loops: CDR1 LGHNA, CDR2 YNFKEQ. This CDR3 comprises 14 residues. The CDR3 loop is CASSRSGESRELFF. The CDR3 DNA reads TGTGCCAGCAGTAGGTCCGGTGAATCCCGGGAGCTGTTTTTT.

The genes are TRBV7-3 and TRBJ2-2, with D perhaps matching TRBD2 (5 bases). The germline gives CDR1 SGHTA, CDR2 FQGTGA. The CDR3 runs to 15 residues. V dropped 5 bases and J dropped 5 bases, with 15 bases sitting between them. The CDR3 spells CASSPQRGLTGELFF. CDR3 DNA: TGTGCCAGCAGCCCCCAGCGAGGGCTTACCGGGGAGCTGTTTTTT.